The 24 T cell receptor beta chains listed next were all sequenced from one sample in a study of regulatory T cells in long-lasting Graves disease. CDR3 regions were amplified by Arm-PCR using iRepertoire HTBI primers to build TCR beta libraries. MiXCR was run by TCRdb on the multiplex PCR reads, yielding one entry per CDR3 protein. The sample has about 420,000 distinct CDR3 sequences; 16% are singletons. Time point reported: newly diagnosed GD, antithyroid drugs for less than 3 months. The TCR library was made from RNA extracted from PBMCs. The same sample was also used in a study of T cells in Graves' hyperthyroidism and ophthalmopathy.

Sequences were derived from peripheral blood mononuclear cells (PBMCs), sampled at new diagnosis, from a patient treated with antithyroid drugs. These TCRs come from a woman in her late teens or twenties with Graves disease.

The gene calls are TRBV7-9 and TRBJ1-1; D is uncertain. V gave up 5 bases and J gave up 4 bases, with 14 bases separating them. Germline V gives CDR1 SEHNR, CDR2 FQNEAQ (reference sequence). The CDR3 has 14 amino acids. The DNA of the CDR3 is TGTGCCAGCAGCCCCCCAGGATGGGGCACTGAAGCTTTCTTT. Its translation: CASSPPGWGTEAFF.

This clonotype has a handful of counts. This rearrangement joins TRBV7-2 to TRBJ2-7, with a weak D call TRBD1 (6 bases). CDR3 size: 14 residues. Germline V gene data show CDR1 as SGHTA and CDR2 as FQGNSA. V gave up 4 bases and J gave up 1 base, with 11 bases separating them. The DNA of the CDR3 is TGTGCCAGCAGCTCCTCAGGGGTGTCCTACGAGCAGTACTTC. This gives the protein CASSSSGVSYEQYF. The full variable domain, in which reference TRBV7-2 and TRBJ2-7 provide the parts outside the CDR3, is GAGVSQSPSNKVTEKGKDVELRCDPISGHTALYWYRQSLGQGLEFLIYFQGNSAPDKSGLPSDRFSAERTGGSVSTLTIQRTQQEDSAVYLCASSSSGVSYEQYFGPGTRLTVT.

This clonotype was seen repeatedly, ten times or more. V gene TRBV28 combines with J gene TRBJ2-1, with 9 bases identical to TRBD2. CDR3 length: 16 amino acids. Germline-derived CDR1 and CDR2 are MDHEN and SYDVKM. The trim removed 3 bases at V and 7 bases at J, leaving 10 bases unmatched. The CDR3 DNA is TGTGCCAGCAGTTTTTGGCGGGAGGGCCGGGGGAATGAGCAGTTCTTC. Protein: CASSFWREGRGNEQFF.

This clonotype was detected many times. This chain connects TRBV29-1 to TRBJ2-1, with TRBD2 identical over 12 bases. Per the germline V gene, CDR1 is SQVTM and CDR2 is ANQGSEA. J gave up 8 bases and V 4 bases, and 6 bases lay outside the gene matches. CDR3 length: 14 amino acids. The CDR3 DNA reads TGCAGCGTTGGGATGACTAGCGGGGGCGATGAGCAGTTCTTC. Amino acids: CSVGMTSGGDEQFF.

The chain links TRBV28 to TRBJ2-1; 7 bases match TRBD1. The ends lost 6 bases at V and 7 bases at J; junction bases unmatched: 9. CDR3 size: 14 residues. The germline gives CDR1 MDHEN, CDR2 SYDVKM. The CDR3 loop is CASRNDRATNEQFF. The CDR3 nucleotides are TGTGCCAGCAGGAACGACAGGGCGACAAATGAGCAGTTCTTC.

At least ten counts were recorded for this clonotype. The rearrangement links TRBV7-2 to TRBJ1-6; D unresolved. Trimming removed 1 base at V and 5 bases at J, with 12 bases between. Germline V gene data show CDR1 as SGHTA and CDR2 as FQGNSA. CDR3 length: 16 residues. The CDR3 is CASSLGIGVNNSPLHF. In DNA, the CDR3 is TGTGCCAGCAGCTTAGGAATAGGAGTTAATAATTCACCCCTCCACTTT.

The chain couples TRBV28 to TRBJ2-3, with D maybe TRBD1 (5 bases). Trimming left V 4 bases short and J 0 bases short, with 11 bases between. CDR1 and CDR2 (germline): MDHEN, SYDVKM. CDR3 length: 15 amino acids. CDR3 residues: CASSWTFSSTDTQYF. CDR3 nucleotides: TGTGCCAGCAGTTGGACATTTTCTAGCACAGATACGCAGTATTTT.

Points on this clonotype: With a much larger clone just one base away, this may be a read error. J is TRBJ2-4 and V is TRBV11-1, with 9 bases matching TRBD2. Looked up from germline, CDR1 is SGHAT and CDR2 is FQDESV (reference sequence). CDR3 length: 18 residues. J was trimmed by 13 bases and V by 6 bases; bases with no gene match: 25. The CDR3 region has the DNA TGTGCCAGCAGGGACATCCCTCGTCGGGGAGCGGGAGGCTGGGGGCAGTACTTC. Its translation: CASRDIPRRGAGGWGQYF.

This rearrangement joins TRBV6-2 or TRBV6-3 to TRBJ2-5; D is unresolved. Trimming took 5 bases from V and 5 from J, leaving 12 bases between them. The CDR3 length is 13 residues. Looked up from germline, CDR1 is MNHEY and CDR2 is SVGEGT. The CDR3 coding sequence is TGTGCCAGCAGTGAAGTAGTCGGTGAGACCCAGTACTTC. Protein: CASSEVVGETQYF.

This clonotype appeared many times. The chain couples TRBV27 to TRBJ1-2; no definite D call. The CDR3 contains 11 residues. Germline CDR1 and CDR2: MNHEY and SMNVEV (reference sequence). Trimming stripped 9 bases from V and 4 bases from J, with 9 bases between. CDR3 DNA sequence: TGTGCCAGTGGGCGCAGCTATGGCTACACCTTC. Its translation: CASGRSYGYTF.

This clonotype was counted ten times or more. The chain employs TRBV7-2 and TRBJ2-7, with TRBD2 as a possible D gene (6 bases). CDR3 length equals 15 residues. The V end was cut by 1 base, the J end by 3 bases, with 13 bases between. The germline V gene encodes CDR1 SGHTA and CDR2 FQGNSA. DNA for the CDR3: TGTGCCAGCAGCTTAGGGGTAGCGGCCCACTACGAGCAGTACTTC. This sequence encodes CASSLGVAAHYEQYF.

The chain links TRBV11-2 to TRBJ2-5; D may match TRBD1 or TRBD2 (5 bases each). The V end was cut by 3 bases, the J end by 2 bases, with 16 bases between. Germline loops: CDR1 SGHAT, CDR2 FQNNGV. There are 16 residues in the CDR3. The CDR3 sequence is CASSFGWGRQQETQYF. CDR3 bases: TGTGCCAGCAGCTTTGGCTGGGGACGTCAACAAGAGACCCAGTACTTC.

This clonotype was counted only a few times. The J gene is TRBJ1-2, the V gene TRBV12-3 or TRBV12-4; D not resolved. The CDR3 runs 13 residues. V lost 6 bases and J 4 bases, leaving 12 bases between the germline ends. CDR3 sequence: CASSPMAAYGYTF. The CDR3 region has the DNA TGTGCCAGCAGCCCGATGGCTGCCTATGGCTACACCTTC.

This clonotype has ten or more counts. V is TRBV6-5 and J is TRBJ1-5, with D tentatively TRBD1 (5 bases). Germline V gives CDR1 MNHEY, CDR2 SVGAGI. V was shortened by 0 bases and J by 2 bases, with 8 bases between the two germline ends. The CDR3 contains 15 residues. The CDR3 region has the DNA TGTGCCAGCAGTTACTCGGGGGTGGGCAATCAGCCCCAGCATTTT. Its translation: CASSYSGVGNQPQHF.

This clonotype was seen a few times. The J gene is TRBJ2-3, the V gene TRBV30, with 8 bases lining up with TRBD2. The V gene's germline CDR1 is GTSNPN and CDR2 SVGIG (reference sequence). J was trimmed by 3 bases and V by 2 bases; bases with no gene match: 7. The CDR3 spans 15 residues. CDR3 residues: CAWSLSGSLTDTQYF. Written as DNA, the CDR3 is TGTGCCTGGAGTCTGAGCGGGAGTCTAACAGATACGCAGTATTTT.

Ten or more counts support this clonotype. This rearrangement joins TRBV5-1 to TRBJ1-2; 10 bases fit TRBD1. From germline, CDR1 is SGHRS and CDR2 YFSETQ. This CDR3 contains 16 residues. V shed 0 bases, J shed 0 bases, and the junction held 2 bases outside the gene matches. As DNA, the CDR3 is TGCGCCAGCAGCTTGGGCGGACAGGGGGCTAACTATGGCTACACCTTC. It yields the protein CASSLGGQGANYGYTF.

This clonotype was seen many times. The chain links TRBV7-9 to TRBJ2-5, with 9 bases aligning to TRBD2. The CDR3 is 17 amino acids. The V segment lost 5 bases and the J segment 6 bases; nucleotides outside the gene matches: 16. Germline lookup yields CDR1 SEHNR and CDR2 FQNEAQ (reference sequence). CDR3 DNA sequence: TGTGCCAGCAGCCCACCGTCCGGGACTAGCTGGGGCCAGACCCAGTACTTC. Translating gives CASSPPSGTSWGQTQYF. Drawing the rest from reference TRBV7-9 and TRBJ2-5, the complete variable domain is DTGVSQNPRHKITKRGQNVTFRCDPISEHNRLYWYRQTLGQGPEFLTYFQNEAQLEKSRLLSDRFSAERPKGSFSTLEIQRTEQGDSAMYLCASSPPSGTSWGQTQYFGPGTRLLVL.

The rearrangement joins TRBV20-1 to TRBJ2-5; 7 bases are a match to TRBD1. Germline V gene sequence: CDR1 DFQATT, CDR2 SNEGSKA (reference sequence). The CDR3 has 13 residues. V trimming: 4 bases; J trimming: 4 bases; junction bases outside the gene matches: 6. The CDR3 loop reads CSANKGALETQYF. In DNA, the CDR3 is TGCAGTGCTAACAAGGGGGCCTTAGAGACCCAGTACTTC.

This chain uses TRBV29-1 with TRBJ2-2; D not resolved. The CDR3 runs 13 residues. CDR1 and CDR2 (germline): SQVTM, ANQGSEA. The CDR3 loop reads CSTRADNTGELFF. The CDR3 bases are TGCAGTACCCGGGCCGATAACACCGGGGAGCTGTTTTTT.

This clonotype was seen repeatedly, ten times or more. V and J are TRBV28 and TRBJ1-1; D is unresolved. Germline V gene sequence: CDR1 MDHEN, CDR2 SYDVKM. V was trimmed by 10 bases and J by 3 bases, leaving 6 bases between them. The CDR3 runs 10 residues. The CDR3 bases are TGTGCCATCCGGGACACTGAAGCTTTCTTT. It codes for CAIRDTEAFF.

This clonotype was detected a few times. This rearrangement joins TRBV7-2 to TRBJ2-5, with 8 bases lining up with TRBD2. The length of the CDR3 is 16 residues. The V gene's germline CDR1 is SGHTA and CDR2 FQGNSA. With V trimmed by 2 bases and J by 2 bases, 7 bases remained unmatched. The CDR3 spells CASSLTGGGGQETQYF. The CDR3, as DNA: TGTGCCAGCAGCTTAACCGGGGGGGGCGGACAAGAGACCCAGTACTTC. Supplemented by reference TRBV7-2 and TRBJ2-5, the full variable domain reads GAGVSQSPSNKVTEKGKDVELRCDPISGHTALYWYRQSLGQGLEFLIYFQGNSAPDKSGLPSDRFSAERTGGSVSTLTIQRTQQEDSAVYLCASSLTGGGGQETQYFGPGTRLLVL.

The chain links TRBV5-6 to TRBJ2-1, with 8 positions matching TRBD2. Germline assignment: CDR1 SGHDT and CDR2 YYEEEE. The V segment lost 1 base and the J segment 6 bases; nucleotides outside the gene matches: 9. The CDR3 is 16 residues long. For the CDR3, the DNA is TGTGCCAGCAGCTTGCCGGGAGCGGGAGTCTTCAATGAGCAGTTCTTC. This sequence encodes CASSLPGAGVFNEQFF.

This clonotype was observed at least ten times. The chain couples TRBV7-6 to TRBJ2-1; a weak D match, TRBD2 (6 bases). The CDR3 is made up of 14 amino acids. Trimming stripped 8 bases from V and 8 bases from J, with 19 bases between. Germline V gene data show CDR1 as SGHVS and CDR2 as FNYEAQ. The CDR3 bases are TGTGCCAGCTCAGCACAGGTCGGGGGTGATGAGCAGTTCTTC. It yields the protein CASSAQVGGDEQFF.

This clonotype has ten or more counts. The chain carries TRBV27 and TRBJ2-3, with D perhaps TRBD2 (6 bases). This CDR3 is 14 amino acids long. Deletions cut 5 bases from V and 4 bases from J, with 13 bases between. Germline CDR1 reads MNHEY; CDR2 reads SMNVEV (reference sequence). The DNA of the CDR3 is TGTGCCAGCAGTCGGGGGACCGCGGCAGATACGCAGTATTTT. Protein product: CASSRGTAADTQYF.